The 3 T cell receptor beta chains presented below share a single source sample, sequenced in a study of tumor-infiltrating lymphocytes in primary liver carcinoma. From roughly 470 ng total RNA, TCR beta cDNA was generated with a primer in the constant region. ARM-PCR was slightly modified, and three nested multiplex PCR rounds with it gave rise to the TCR beta libraries. TRBV1-TRBV30 forward primers and a C-beta reverse primer were used in the first two PCR rounds, which each ran for 9 to 10 cycles. From the multiplex PCR reads, TCRdb called clonotypes with MiXCR, one entry per CDR3 protein. The data contain about 130,000 distinct CDR3 sequences, 64% of them singletons. The roughly 18-34 mg bulk tissue piece was not sorted before simultaneous RNA and DNA extraction. Sequences were obtained from liver tumor tissue from sampling region 3. Indicated subset: tumor region T3, left-lateral pole. The receptors were sampled from a woman aged 60-75 years with primary liver carcinoma and hepatitis B virus infection.

Comments on this clonotype: This clone may be a read error of a much larger clone one base away. This sequence joins TRBV7-8 and TRBJ2-1, with 8 bases matching TRBD2. CDR1 and CDR2 from the germline V gene are SGHVS and FQNEAQ. This CDR3 comprises 16 residues. In nucleotides, the CDR3 is TGTGTCAGCAGCTACGGGGAAGCGGGAGCACGGCTTGAGCAGTTCTTC. Amino acid sequence: CVSSYGEAGARLEQFF. Combining the CDR3 with reference TRBV7-8 and TRBJ2-1 gives the whole variable domain GAGVSQSPRYKVAKRGQDVALRCDPISGHVSLFWYQQALGQGPEFLTYFQNEAQLDKSGLPSDRFFAERPEGSVSTLKIQRTQQEDSAVYLCVSSYGEAGARLEQFFGPGTRLTVL.

On this clonotype itself: Just one base apart from a much larger clone, this may be a read error. This chain uses TRBV4-1 with TRBJ1-2; unclear D gene. From germline, CDR1 is MGHRA and CDR2 YSYEKL. The CDR3 is 13 amino acids. The chain's CDR3 is CANSPPGAGDYTF. In DNA, the CDR3 is TGCGCCAACAGCCCGCCGGGCGCTGGGGACTACACCTTC.

This clonotype was detected ten times or more. The gene calls are TRBV6-1 and TRBJ2-7; 11 nucleotides align to TRBD1. The CDR3 sequence is 14 residues long. V gave up 6 bases and J gave up 6 bases; unmatched junction bases: 7. Per germline, CDR1 MNHNS and CDR2 SASEGT. CDR3 sequence reads: CASSTGTGGGEQYF. The CDR3 bases are TGTGCCAGCAGCACAGGGACAGGGGGAGGCGAGCAGTACTTC.